This TCR beta chain was sequenced for a study of T-cell memory formation after mild COVID-19. Study-level findings and limits: Contracting clones localized mainly to CM and EM when CD4+ and mainly to EMRA when CD8+.

This clonotype was observed a few times. Its antigen is unidentified. The germline CDR1 and CDR2 sequences are SGHRS and YFSETQ. The trim removed 0 bases at V and 7 bases at J, leaving 10 bases unmatched. This CDR3 region has 17 residues. MiXCR, applied by TCRdb to the 5' RACE reads, yields one record per CDR3 protein. The table records about 110,000 distinct CDR3 sequences, 15% to 20% of them present only once. J is TRBJ2-1 and V is TRBV5-1; 10 nucleotides agree with TRBD2. The source of this sequence is a young man who had mild COVID-19 (a few samples of this study predate the infection). Cell type and time point are not known. The sequenced sample was PBMCs or a T cell subset sorted from them (not recorded which). As DNA, the CDR3 is TGCGCCAGCAGCTTGGCCCTTAGCGGGGGGAAGGGAAATGAGCAGTTCTTC. Protein product: CASSLALSGGKGNEQFF. Filled out from reference TRBV5-1 and TRBJ2-1, the complete variable domain reads KAGVTQTPRYLIKTRGQQVTLSCSPISGHRSVSWYQQTPGQGLQFLFEYFSETQRNKGNFPGRFSGRQFSNSRSEMNVSTLELGDSALYLCASSLALSGGKGNEQFFGPGTRLTVL.